The source of this T cell receptor (beta chain) is a study of CD8 T cells in Susac syndrome. The multiple sclerosis control group consisted of treatment-naive patients whose relapsing-remitting disease, which was either stable or active, fulfilled revised McDonald criteria. CD8+ and CD4+ T cells were negatively isolated; TEMRA cells were FACS-enriched. Germline V gene lookup returns CDR1 SEHNR and CDR2 FQNEAQ (reference sequence). V gave up 5 bases and J gave up 4 bases, with 11 bases separating them. The CDR3 is made up of 13 amino acids. With random hexamers, reverse transcription was performed on roughly 0.45 to 1 ug of RNA. MiXCR, applied by TCRdb to the immunoSEQ multiplex PCR reads, yields one record per CDR3 protein. The data hold a few hundred thousand distinct CDR3 sequences, with approximately 89% observed a single time.

The receptor's source is a human donor with multiple sclerosis. Sequencing was performed on CD8+ T cells from PBMCs. The chain recombines TRBV7-9 with TRBJ1-2; the D gene is possibly TRBD1 (6 bases). CDR3 DNA sequence: TGTGCCAGCAGCCCCGTGGACAGCTATGGCTACACCTTC. As protein: CASSPVDSYGYTF.